This TCR beta chain emerged from a study of cytomegalovirus exposure and HLA in healthy donors. Trimming shortened V by 3 bases and J by 2 bases, and 15 bases separated the two germline ends. The germline CDR1 and CDR2 sequences are SGHVS and FQNEAQ. The CDR3 runs 16 residues. Study-wide findings and caveats: Later analysis demonstrated an association between a missense DCLRE1C variant and TCR beta V- and J-gene trimming.

Regarding this clone: Its antigen remains unidentified.

The PCR was carried out with 60 Vbeta primers and 13 Jbeta primers. The table came from immunoSEQ multiplex PCR; TCRdb's copy has only in-frame clones and leaves some out. The sample has about 82,000 clones; 65% to 75% are singletons. This receptor was obtained from a man between 35 and 55 years old in good health and CMV-seropositive. The chain recombines TRBV7-8 with TRBJ2-3; TRBD2 might be the D (5 bases). The sequenced material came from PBMCs. CDR3 sequence reads: CASSFREDFYTDTQYF. DNA of the CDR3: TGTGCCAGCAGCTTCCGGGAAGACTTCTACACAGATACGCAGTATTTT.